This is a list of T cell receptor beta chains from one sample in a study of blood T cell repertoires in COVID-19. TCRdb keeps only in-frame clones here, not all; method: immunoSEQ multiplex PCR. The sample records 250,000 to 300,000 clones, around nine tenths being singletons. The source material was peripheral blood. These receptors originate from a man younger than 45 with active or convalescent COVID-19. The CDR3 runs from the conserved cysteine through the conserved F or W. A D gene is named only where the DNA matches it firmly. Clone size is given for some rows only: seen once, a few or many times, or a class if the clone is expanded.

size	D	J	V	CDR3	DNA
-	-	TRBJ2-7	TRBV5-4	CASSGRGVMSYEQYF	TGTGCCAGCAGCGGGCGGGGCGTTATGTCCTACGAGCAGTACTTC
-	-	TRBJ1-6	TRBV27	CASSRAGDSPLHF	TGTGCCAGCTCGCGGGCAGGGGACTCACCCCTCCACTTT
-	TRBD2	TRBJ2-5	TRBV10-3	CAIRTTSGGDQETQYF	TGTGCCATCAGGACGACTAGCGGGGGGGACCAAGAGACCCAGTACTTC
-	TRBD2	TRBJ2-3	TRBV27	CASSVLAGGGTDTQYF	TGTGCCAGCAGTGTCCTAGCGGGGGGGGGCACAGATACGCAGTATTTT
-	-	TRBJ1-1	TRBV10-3	CAISVGQSTEAFF	TGTGCCATCAGTGTAGGACAGTCCACTGAAGCTTTCTTT
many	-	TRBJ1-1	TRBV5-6	CASSSGGGEAFF	TGTGCCAGCAGCTCGGGGGGCGGGGAAGCTTTCTTT
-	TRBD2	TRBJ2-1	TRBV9	CASSETSGGVSEQFF	TGTGCCAGCAGCGAGACTAGCGGGGGGGTAAGTGAGCAGTTCTTC
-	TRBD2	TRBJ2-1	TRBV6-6	CATALRGTSGNEQFF	TGTGCCACCGCCCTACGCGGGACTAGCGGCAATGAGCAGTTCTTC
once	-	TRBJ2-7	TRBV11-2	CASSLDGGGSSYEQYF	TGTGCCAGCAGCTTAGACGGGGGTGGCAGCTCCTACGAGCAGTACTTC
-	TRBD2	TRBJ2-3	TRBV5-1	CASKSTSGGASDTQYF	TGCGCCAGCAAATCCACTAGCGGGGGGGCGTCAGATACGCAGTATTTT
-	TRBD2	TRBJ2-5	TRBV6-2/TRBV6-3	CASSRWTSGGASVKTQYF	TGTGCCAGCAGCCGATGGACTAGCGGGGGGGCCAGTGTAAAGACCCAGTACTTC
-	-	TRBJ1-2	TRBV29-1	CSVTQSRTAYGYTF	TGCAGCGTTACCCAGAGTAGGACAGCCTATGGCTACACCTTC
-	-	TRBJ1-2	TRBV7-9	CASIPPGGGYGYTF	TGTGCCAGCATCCCCCCCGGCGGAGGATATGGCTACACCTTC
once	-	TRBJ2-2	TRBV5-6	CASRGGQQTGELFF	TGTGCCAGCAGGGGGGGACAGCAAACCGGGGAGCTGTTTTTT
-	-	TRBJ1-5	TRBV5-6	CASSLGDSVGPQHF	TGTGCCAGCAGCTTGGGAGACAGCGTCGGGCCCCAGCATTTT
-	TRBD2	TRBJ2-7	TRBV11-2	CASSLERGGEQYF	TGTGCCAGCAGCTTAGAACGGGGGGGCGAGCAGTACTTC
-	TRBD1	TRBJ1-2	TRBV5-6	CASSDQGANYGYTF	TGTGCCAGCAGCGATCAGGGGGCCAACTATGGCTACACCTTC
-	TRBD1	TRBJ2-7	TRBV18	CASSPRQGAMSEQYF	TGTGCCAGCTCACCACGACAGGGGGCTATGAGCGAGCAGTACTTC
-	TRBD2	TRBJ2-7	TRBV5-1	CASSPGHLAGGSPYEQYF	TGCGCCAGCAGCCCGGGACACCTAGCGGGGGGGTCTCCCTACGAGCAGTACTTC
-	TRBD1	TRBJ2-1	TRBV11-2	CASSRPRDRDSYNEQFF	TGTGCCAGCAGCAGGCCCCGCGACAGGGACAGCTACAATGAGCAGTTCTTC
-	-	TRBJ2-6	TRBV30	CAWSGRRVLGSGANVLTF	TGTGCCTGGAGTGGGCGCAGGGTATTGGGCTCTGGGGCCAACGTCCTGACTTTC
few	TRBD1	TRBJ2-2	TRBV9	CASSARTGAKWGGELFF	TGTGCCAGCAGCGCCCGGACAGGTGCAAAGTGGGGCGGGGAGCTGTTTTTT
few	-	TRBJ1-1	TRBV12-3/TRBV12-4	CASSRGNTEAFF	TGTGCCAGCAGCAGGGGGAACACTGAAGCTTTCTTT
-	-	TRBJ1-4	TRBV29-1	CSVEDPVFPGNEKLFF	TGCAGCGTTGAAGATCCGGTCTTCCCGGGGAATGAAAAACTGTTTTTT
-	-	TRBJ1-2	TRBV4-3	CASSQPGWSGYTF	TGCGCCAGCAGCCAACCAGGGTGGAGTGGCTACACCTTC
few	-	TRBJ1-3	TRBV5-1	CASSPVRGNTIYF	TGCGCCAGCAGCCCCGTTCGTGGAAACACCATATATTTT
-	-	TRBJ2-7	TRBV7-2	CASSLELGLEQYF	TGTGCCAGCAGCTTAGAATTGGGGCTGGAGCAGTACTTC
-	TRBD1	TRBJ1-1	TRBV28	CASSRRDRGDRNTEAFF	TGTGCCAGCAGTCGACGCGACAGGGGTGATCGGAACACTGAAGCTTTCTTT
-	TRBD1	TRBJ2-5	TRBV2	CASTPQGQGATFETQYF	TGTGCCAGCACCCCCCAGGGACAGGGGGCGACATTTGAGACCCAGTACTTC